Presented here are 2 T cell receptor beta chains from one specimen sequenced in a study of blood T cells in healthy people across ages. For the second PCR, which ran for roughly 7 to 11 cycles, a sample-barcoded 5' primer and a J-beta primer mix were used. TCRdb analysed the 5' RACE reads with MiXCR anew, one entry per CDR3 protein. The sample consists of about 1.4 million distinct CDR3 sequences, 59% of them appearing once. Sequencing was done on a sample of blood. These receptors were collected from a young man in good health.

The chain joins TRBV3-1 to TRBJ2-7; TRBD2 aligns across 8 bases. The CDR3 has 16 amino acids. Germline CDR1 is LGHDT and CDR2 is YNNKEL (reference sequence). Germline trimming cut 4 bases from V and 0 bases from J; bases unmatched to any gene: 8. For the CDR3, the DNA is TGTGCCAGCAGCCTCCGGGGGGGGATAAGCTCCTACGAGCAGTACTTC. It translates to CASSLRGGISSYEQYF.

This chain links TRBV6-2 or TRBV6-3 with TRBJ2-2, with 9 positions matching TRBD2. Per the germline V gene, CDR1 is MNHEY and CDR2 is SVGEGT. The junction had 8 bases not matched to a gene; V was cut back by 3 bases and J by 6 bases. There are 16 residues in the CDR3. CDR3 nucleotides: TGTGCCAGCAGTTATAATCTAGCGGGGATCCCCGGGGAGCTGTTTTTT. It encodes CASSYNLAGIPGELFF.